A single sample gave rise to the 27 T cell receptor beta chains below, sequenced in a study of control samples from healthy donors and cancer patients. The protocol was immunoSEQ multiplex PCR, while the TCRdb copy is restricted to in-frame clones and leaves out a portion. Of roughly 30,000 clones listed, approximately 87% are singletons. Sequenced input: PBMCs. These receptors originate from a woman in her thirties or forties with lung cancer.

The chain couples TRBV27 to TRBJ1-2; D not resolved. This CDR3 spans 13 amino acids. Germline CDR1 and CDR2: MNHEY and SMNVEV (reference sequence). V was pared by 2 bases and J by 8 bases, with 12 bases between. In DNA form, the CDR3 reads TGTGCCAGCAGTTTAGAGGGCTGGCGGGGCTACACCTTC. Its protein product is CASSLEGWRGYTF.

J is TRBJ2-3 and V is TRBV19; D perhaps matches TRBD2 (5 bases). V lost 5 bases and J 4 bases, leaving 16 bases between the germline ends. CDR1 is LNHDA, CDR2 SQIVND, per germline (reference sequence). The CDR3 consists of 15 residues. The CDR3 DNA reads TGTGCCAGTAGTCACCCGCCAGCGGTTGCAGATACGCAGTATTTT. Its protein product is CASSHPPAVADTQYF.

This rearrangement joins TRBV5-1 to TRBJ2-1; D possibly corresponds to TRBD1 (5 bases). The CDR3 has 14 residues. In germline, CDR1 is SGHRS, CDR2 YFSETQ. The germline V and J ends were trimmed by 5 bases and 4 bases, with 13 bases remaining between them. CDR3 nucleotide sequence: TGCGCCAGCAGTCACCAGGGATCGTACAATGAGCAGTTCTTC. It specifies CASSHQGSYNEQFF.

The V call is TRBV7-8, the J call TRBJ1-2; 12 nucleotides match TRBD1. Germline values: CDR1 SGHVS, CDR2 FQNEAQ. V lost 5 bases and J lost 8; bases outside the gene matches: 9. This CDR3 comprises 15 residues. CDR3 loop: CASSMSGTGGAGYTF. Here the CDR3 DNA reads TGTGCCAGCAGCATGTCCGGGACAGGGGGCGCAGGCTACACCTTC.

This clone showed up just a few times. J is TRBJ1-5 and V is TRBV7-9; 9 nucleotides align to TRBD1. After removal of 5 bases from V and 4 bases from J, the junction contained 3 bases not matched to a gene. Germline V gene data show CDR1 as SEHNR and CDR2 as FQNEAQ (reference sequence). The CDR3 length is 14 residues. The CDR3 protein is CASSPTGGNQPQHF. The CDR3 nucleotides read TGTGCCAGCAGCCCGACAGGGGGGAATCAGCCCCAGCATTTT. The variable domain in full, with the rest retrieved from reference TRBV7-9 and TRBJ1-5, is DTGVSQNPRHKITKRGQNVTFRCDPISEHNRLYWYRQTLGQGPEFLTYFQNEAQLEKSRLLSDRFSAERPKGSFSTLEIQRTEQGDSAMYLCASSPTGGNQPQHFGDGTRLSIL.

Written as DNA, the CDR3 is TGTGCCAGCAGCCAAGAGACGGGAATGGAGATTGATGAAGCTTTCTTT. As protein: CASSQETGMEIDEAFF. This chain connects TRBV14 to TRBJ1-1; D unresolved. CDR1 and CDR2 (germline): SGHDN, FVKESK. Trimming took 0 bases from V and 7 from J, leaving 18 bases between them. This CDR3 is 16 amino acids long.

V is TRBV4-3 and J is TRBJ1-1; D perhaps matches TRBD1 (5 bases). Germline V lookup: CDR1 LGHNA, CDR2 YSLEER. The CDR3 covers 13 residues. The germline V and J ends were trimmed by 4 bases and 3 bases, with 9 bases remaining between them. The CDR3 DNA is TGCGCCAGCAGCCTTAGGGACGACACTGAAGCTTTCTTT. Residues: CASSLRDDTEAFF.

This chain links TRBV4-1 with TRBJ2-1, with 10 bases lining up with TRBD2. Germline V CDR1 and CDR2: MGHRA, YSYEKL. The J segment lost 5 bases and the V segment lost 2 bases, leaving 9 bases of the junction unmatched. The CDR3 runs to 17 residues. The CDR3 nucleotides are TGCGCCAGCAGCCAACCGGGAAAGCGGGGGGGCAACAATGAGCAGTTCTTC. Translated, it gives CASSQPGKRGGNNEQFF.

The rearrangement links TRBV9 to TRBJ1-2; D might be TRBD1 (6 bases). CDR3 length: 15 amino acids. In germline, CDR1 is SGDLS, CDR2 YYNGEE. V was cut by 0 bases and J by 3 bases, with 12 bases left in between. As DNA, the CDR3 is TGTGCCAGCAGCGTAGGGGGGGGCCCTTACTATGGCTACACCTTC. This encodes CASSVGGGPYYGYTF.

Concerning this clone: The germline gene is not matched at one end of the junction; a read error may be the cause. This chain connects TRBV20-1 to TRBJ2-7; D possibly corresponds to TRBD2 (5 bases). Germline CDR1 reads DFQATT; CDR2 reads SNEGSKA (reference sequence). This CDR3 has 12 residues. This CDR3 reads CSASRGSGVNAF. The CDR3 DNA follows: TGCAGTGCTAGTCGGGGATCCGGGGTAAATGCCTTC.

This clone turned up a few times. The genes are TRBV9 and TRBJ1-2; 7 nucleotides agree with TRBD1. The V and J ends lost 3 bases and 6 bases, in that order; junction bases with no gene match: 8. There are 14 residues in the CDR3. Germline CDR1 is SGDLS and CDR2 is YYNGEE. CDR3 coding DNA: TGTGCCAGCAGCGGTGGAAGGGGGCCACATGGCTACACCTTC. Translating gives CASSGGRGPHGYTF.

V gene TRBV7-6 combines with J gene TRBJ1-6, with D maybe TRBD1 (5 bases). Germline assignment: CDR1 SGHVS and CDR2 FNYEAQ. This CDR3 has 18 amino acids. The V end was cut by 3 bases, the J end by 1 base, with 16 bases between. CDR3 protein: CASSFAGPGRSYNSPLHF. The CDR3, as DNA: TGTGCCAGCAGCTTCGCCGGGCCGGGGCGGTCCTATAATTCACCCCTCCACTTT. The full variable domain, in which reference TRBV7-6 and TRBJ1-6 provide the parts outside the CDR3, is GAGVSQSPRYKVTKRGQDVALRCDPISGHVSLYWYRQALGQGPEFLTYFNYEAQQDKSGLPNDRFSAERPEGSISTLTIQRTEQRDSAMYRCASSFAGPGRSYNSPLHFGNGTRLTVT.

V gene TRBV29-1 combines with J gene TRBJ2-3, with 7 bases matching TRBD2. Trimming at V came to 7 bases and at J to 9 bases, leaving 7 bases not matched to a gene. Germline CDR1 and CDR2: SQVTM and ANQGSEA. The length of the CDR3 is 11 residues. CDR3 amino acids: CSGGGEGTQYF. CDR3 DNA sequence: TGCAGCGGGGGTGGGGAGGGGACGCAGTATTTT.

This rearrangement joins TRBV18 to TRBJ2-1; possible D gene TRBD2, 6 bases. The V gene lost 6 bases and the J gene lost 0 bases, with 12 bases spanning the gap. This CDR3 has 15 amino acids. From germline, CDR1 is KGHSH and CDR2 LQKENI. The CDR3 coding sequence is TGTGCCAGCTCTACGGGGGTACCCTCCTACAATGAGCAGTTCTTC. Translating gives CASSTGVPSYNEQFF.

The chain couples TRBV5-8 to TRBJ2-7, with 12 nucleotides matching TRBD2. This CDR3 contains 15 residues. CDR1 and CDR2 (germline): SGHTS, YDEGEE. The J segment lost 4 bases and the V segment lost 2 bases, leaving 4 bases of the junction unmatched. Written as DNA, the CDR3 is TGTGCCAGCAGCTTCGGACTAGCGGGGAGTTACGAGCAGTACTTC. Its translation: CASSFGLAGSYEQYF.

The chain employs TRBV19 and TRBJ2-6; the D call may be TRBD1 or TRBD2 (6 bases each). This CDR3 contains 15 residues. V was trimmed by 1 base and J by 8 bases, leaving 12 bases between them. From germline, CDR1 is LNHDA and CDR2 SQIVND (reference sequence). The CDR3 coding sequence is TGTGCCAGTAGTATAGCACAGGGAGGAACCAACGTCCTGACTTTC. Translating gives CASSIAQGGTNVLTF.

V usage is TRBV27 and J usage is TRBJ2-2, with no clear D. Germline CDR1 MNHEY, CDR2 SMNVEV (reference sequence). This CDR3 spans 13 amino acids. Trimming removed 3 bases at V and 7 bases at J, with 9 bases between. The CDR3 sequence is CASSLMLFGELFF. The CDR3 DNA follows: TGTGCCAGCAGTTTGATGTTGTTCGGGGAGCTGTTTTTT.

This chain links TRBV13 with TRBJ1-1; D is perhaps TRBD1 (6 bases). Germline-derived CDR1 and CDR2 are PRHDT and FYEKMQ (reference sequence). Deletions cut 0 bases from V and 8 bases from J, with 10 bases between. The CDR3 is 13 amino acids. CDR3 residues: CASSLGDSSEAFF. CDR3 DNA: TGTGCCAGCAGCTTAGGGGACAGTTCAGAAGCTTTCTTT.

This clone was seen just once. J is TRBJ2-5 and V is TRBV27, with a tentative D call TRBD2 (6 bases). The CDR3 consists of 16 residues. Deletions cut 2 bases from V and 0 bases from J, with 13 bases between. Germline V gives CDR1 MNHEY, CDR2 SMNVEV (reference sequence). This CDR3 reads CASSLRSSAYQETQYF. The CDR3 DNA follows: TGTGCCAGCAGTTTAAGGTCTAGCGCATACCAAGAGACCCAGTACTTC.

The gene calls are TRBV4-2 and TRBJ1-1; no clear D gene. CDR3 length: 17 residues. CDR1 is LGHNA, CDR2 YNFKEQ, per germline. Trimming took off 0 bases at V and 1 base at J, with 15 bases between the two ends. The CDR3 loop is CASSQDTQQRWNTEAFF. CDR3 sequence (DNA): TGTGCCAGCAGCCAAGATACCCAACAGCGATGGAACACTGAAGCTTTCTTT.

V and J are TRBV5-8 and TRBJ2-7; TRBD1 or TRBD2 may be the D gene (6 bases each). Germline V CDR1 and CDR2: SGHTS, YDEGEE. V shed 2 bases and J shed 5 bases, with 14 bases lying between them. This CDR3 has 14 amino acids. Written as DNA, the CDR3 is TGTGCCAGCAGCTTCTCGGGGGCCGGGGACGAGCAGTACTTC. Translation: CASSFSGAGDEQYF.

The chain carries TRBV4-3 and TRBJ2-7; TRBD1 agrees at 8 bases. Germline lookup yields CDR1 LGHNA and CDR2 YSLEER. The CDR3 runs to 14 residues. V lost 5 bases to trimming and J lost 1 base; unmatched junction nucleotides: 4. This CDR3 is CASSYYRGSYEQYF. The CDR3 region has the DNA TGCGCCAGCAGCTATTACAGGGGGTCCTACGAGCAGTACTTC.

The chain recombines TRBV6-2 or TRBV6-3 with TRBJ2-7; D unclear. Per germline, CDR1 MNHEY and CDR2 SVGEGT. This CDR3 contains 13 residues. V was pared by 2 bases and J by 3 bases, with 8 bases between. Here the CDR3 DNA reads TGTGCCAGCAGTTACGTAGGCAGCTACGAGCAGTACTTC. Protein product: CASSYVGSYEQYF.

This sequence joins TRBV4-2 and TRBJ2-2; D remains ambiguous. Trimming pared 0 bases from V and 1 base from J, leaving 6 bases between. CDR3 length: 15 residues. Germline lookup yields CDR1 LGHNA and CDR2 YNFKEQ. The CDR3 sequence is CASSQEEQNTGELFF. Written as DNA, the CDR3 is TGTGCCAGCAGCCAAGAGGAACAGAACACCGGGGAGCTGTTTTTT.

This clone was seen a handful of times. The chain joins TRBV7-9 to TRBJ2-7; D remains unclear. V gave up 3 bases and J gave up 5 bases, with 5 bases separating them. The CDR3 has 11 amino acids. Germline-derived CDR1 and CDR2 are SEHNR and FQNEAQ (reference sequence). The CDR3 nucleotides are TGTGCCAGCAGCTTCCAGGACGAGCAGTACTTC. Translated: CASSFQDEQYF.

This clone occurred once. The gene calls are TRBV6-5 and TRBJ1-3; D may be TRBD1 (5 bases). Trimming cost V 0 bases and J 11 bases, with 17 bases left between them. The germline V gene has CDR1 MNHEY and CDR2 SVGAGI. The CDR3 spans 15 residues. The CDR3, as DNA: TGTGCCAGCAGTTACTCGGGGGGTTTTGGGGATCCCATATATTTT. This gives the protein CASSYSGGFGDPIYF.

The chain recombines TRBV5-4 with TRBJ1-2, with 7 bases lining up with TRBD1. Germline V gene sequence: CDR1 SGHNT, CDR2 YYREEE (reference sequence). The CDR3 consists of 17 residues. The trim removed 0 bases at V and 1 base at J, leaving 9 bases unmatched. The CDR3 here is CASSLDRGLTRNYGYTF. CDR3 DNA: TGTGCCAGCAGCTTGGACAGGGGCTTAACTCGTAACTATGGCTACACCTTC.